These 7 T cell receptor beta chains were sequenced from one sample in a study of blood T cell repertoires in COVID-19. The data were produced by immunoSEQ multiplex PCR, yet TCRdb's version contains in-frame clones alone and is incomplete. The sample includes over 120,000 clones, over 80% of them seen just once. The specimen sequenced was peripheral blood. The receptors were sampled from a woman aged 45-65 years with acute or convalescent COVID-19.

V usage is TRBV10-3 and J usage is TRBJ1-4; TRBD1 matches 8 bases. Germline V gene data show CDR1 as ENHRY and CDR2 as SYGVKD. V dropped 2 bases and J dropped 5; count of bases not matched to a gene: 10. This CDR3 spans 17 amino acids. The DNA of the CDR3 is TGTGCCATCAGTGAGCCGACAGGGGACGCAATCAATGAAAAACTGTTTTTT. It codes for CAISEPTGDAINEKLFF.

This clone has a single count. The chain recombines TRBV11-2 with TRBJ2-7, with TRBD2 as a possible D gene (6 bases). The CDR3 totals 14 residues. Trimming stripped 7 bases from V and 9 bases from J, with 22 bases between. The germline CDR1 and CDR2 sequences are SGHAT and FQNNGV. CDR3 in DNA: TGTGCCAGCACCCTTGGAGGGCGGACTGGATCGCAGTACTTC. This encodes CASTLGGRTGSQYF.

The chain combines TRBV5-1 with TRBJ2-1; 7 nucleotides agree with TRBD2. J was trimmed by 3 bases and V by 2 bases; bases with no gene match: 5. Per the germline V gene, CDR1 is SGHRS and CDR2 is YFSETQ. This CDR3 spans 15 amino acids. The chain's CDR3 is CASSFAGVNYNEQFF. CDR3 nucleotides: TGCGCCAGCAGCTTTGCGGGGGTTAACTACAATGAGCAGTTCTTC.

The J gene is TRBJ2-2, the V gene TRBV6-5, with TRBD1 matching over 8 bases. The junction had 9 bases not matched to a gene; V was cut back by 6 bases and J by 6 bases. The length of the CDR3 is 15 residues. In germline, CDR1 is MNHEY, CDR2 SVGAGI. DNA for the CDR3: TGTGCCAGCAGGACAGGGCAGGGGGCAGCCGGGGAGCTGTTTTTT. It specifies CASRTGQGAAGELFF.

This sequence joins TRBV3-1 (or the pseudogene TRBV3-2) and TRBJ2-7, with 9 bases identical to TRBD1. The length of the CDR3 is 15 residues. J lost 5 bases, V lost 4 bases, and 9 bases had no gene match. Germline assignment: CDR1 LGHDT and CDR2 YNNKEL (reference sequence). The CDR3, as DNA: TGTGCCAGCAGCCTCCCGGGACAGGGACCACACGAGCAGTACTTC. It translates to CASSLPGQGPHEQYF.

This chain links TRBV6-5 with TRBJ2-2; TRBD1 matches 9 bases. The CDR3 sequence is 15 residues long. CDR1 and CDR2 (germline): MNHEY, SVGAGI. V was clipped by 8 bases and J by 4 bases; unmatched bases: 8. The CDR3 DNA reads TGTGCCAGCGGAGGGACAGGGAGGTTCACCGGGGAGCTGTTTTTT. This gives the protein CASGGTGRFTGELFF.

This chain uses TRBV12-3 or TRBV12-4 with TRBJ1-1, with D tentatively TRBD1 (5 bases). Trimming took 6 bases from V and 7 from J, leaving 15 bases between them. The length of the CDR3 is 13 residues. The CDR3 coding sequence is TGTGCCAGCAGCCGCCTCAGCGGGGGTGAAGCTTTCTTT. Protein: CASSRLSGGEAFF.